The present entry profiles one T cell receptor (beta chain) with its context. Authors' data handling: Reference gene primer amplification yielded estimated nucleated cell counts. Sequencing used immunoSEQ multiplex PCR; TCRdb keeps in-frame clones, though not all of them. The V and J calls and clone size are taken from that table; D and trimming were inferred from the DNA. The sample has fewer than 250,000 clones; less than 90% are singletons. The sample belongs to a study of blood T cell repertoires in COVID-19. The overall study: The United States, Italy and Spain were the sources of the acute and convalescent COVID-19 samples.

This TCR derives from a woman between 50 and 59 years old with acute or convalescent COVID-19. Source material: peripheral blood.

The CDR3 nucleotides are TGTGCCAGCAGCCTCGCCCAGGGACTAACTCAAGAGACCCAGTACTTC. Translation gives CASSLAQGLTQETQYF. V is TRBV3-1 (or the pseudogene TRBV3-2) and J is TRBJ2-5, with TRBD2 identical over 7 bases. Losses at the gene ends were 4 bases for V and 2 bases for J; bases not matched to a gene: 10. Germline V lookup: CDR1 LGHDT, CDR2 YNNKEL (reference sequence). The CDR3 has 16 amino acids.